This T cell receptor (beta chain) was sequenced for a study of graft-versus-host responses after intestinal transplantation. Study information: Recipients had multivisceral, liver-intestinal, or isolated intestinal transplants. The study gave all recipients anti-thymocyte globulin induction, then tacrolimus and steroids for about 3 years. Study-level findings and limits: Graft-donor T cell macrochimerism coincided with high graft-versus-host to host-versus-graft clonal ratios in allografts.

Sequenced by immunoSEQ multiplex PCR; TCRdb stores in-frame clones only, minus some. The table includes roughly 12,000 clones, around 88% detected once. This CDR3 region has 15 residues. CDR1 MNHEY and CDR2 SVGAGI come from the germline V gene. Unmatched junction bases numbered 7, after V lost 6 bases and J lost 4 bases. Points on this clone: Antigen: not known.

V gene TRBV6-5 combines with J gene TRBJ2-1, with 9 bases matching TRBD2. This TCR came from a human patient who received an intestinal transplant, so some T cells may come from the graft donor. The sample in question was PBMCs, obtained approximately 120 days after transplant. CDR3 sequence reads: CASSDLAGSYNEQFF. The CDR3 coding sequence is TGTGCCAGCAGCGATCTAGCGGGATCATACAATGAGCAGTTCTTC.